The following is a TCR beta chain sequence with its context. This sample is part of a study of blood T cell repertoires in COVID-19. V lost 0 bases to trimming and J lost 7 bases, with 10 bases between them. Looked up from germline, CDR1 is ENHRY and CDR2 is SYGVKD. CDR3 length: 15 amino acids. Clones were read by immunoSEQ multiplex PCR, and TCRdb kept only the in-frame ones, dropping some. The profile shows tens of thousands of clones, approximately 80% of them singletons. Sequencing used peripheral blood. This chain uses TRBV10-3 with TRBJ1-6; D may be TRBD1 (5 bases). The clonotype comes from a man in his sixties or seventies with active COVID-19. The CDR3 is CAISESWAGNSPLHF. DNA for the CDR3: TGTGCCATCAGTGAGTCGTGGGCAGGGAATTCACCCCTCCACTTT.